The next 16 T cell receptor beta chains were all read from a single sample in a study of blood T cell repertoires in COVID-19. Profiling relied on immunoSEQ multiplex PCR, and the TCRdb table lists in-frame clones only, not all of them. Of about 170,000 clones in the sample, roughly nine tenths were seen once. The material sequenced was peripheral blood. These receptors came from a woman aged 55-70 years with COVID-19, enrolled during active disease.

The rearrangement links TRBV29-1 to TRBJ2-4; TRBD2 might be the D (6 bases). V was trimmed by 7 bases and J by 5 bases, leaving 12 bases between them. This CDR3 region has 12 residues. Germline CDR1 is SQVTM and CDR2 is ANQGSEA. Here the CDR3 reads CSARLGENIQYF. In DNA form, the CDR3 reads TGCAGCGCCCGACTAGGGGAAAACATTCAGTACTTC.

The chain uses TRBV6-1 and TRBJ2-2; TRBD2 aligns across 8 bases. Losses at the gene ends were 5 bases for V and 3 bases for J; bases not matched to a gene: 5. The CDR3 is 15 amino acids. Germline values: CDR1 MNHNS, CDR2 SASEGT. Here the CDR3 reads CASSLLAEYTGELFF. In nucleotides, the CDR3 is TGTGCCAGCAGTTTACTAGCGGAATACACCGGGGAGCTGTTTTTT.

J is TRBJ1-6 and V is TRBV24-1, with 7 bases lining up with TRBD1. V dropped 7 bases and J dropped 7; count of bases not matched to a gene: 6. The CDR3 is 14 residues long. Germline CDR1 is KGHDR and CDR2 is SFDVKD. The CDR3 DNA is TGTGCCACCAGCTCGGGACAGTTCAATTCACCCCTCCACTTT. This sequence encodes CATSSGQFNSPLHF.

This chain links TRBV6-5 with TRBJ2-1; 9 bases map to TRBD2. From germline, CDR1 is MNHEY and CDR2 SVGAGI. The CDR3 runs to 14 residues. V lost 8 bases and J lost 6; bases outside the gene matches: 8. CDR3 in DNA: TGTGCCAGCGCCGCGGGGGGGCCAGGCAATGAGCAGTTCTTC. This translates into CASAAGGPGNEQFF.

This clone was detected only once. The chain couples TRBV11-2 to TRBJ1-4; TRBD1 aligns across 7 bases. The CDR3 consists of 17 residues. V was clipped by 5 bases and J by 7 bases; unmatched bases: 16. The V gene's germline CDR1 is SGHAT and CDR2 FQNNGV. The CDR3 here is CASSARGTGVAGEKLFF. The CDR3 DNA reads TGTGCCAGCAGCGCGAGAGGAACAGGGGTTGCGGGTGAAAAACTGTTTTTT.

This clone was counted only a few times. The chain employs TRBV19 and TRBJ2-7; maybe TRBD1 (6 bases). Germline loops: CDR1 LNHDA, CDR2 SQIVND (reference sequence). The CDR3 runs 15 residues. Between the trimmed V and J ends, which lost 7 bases and 5 bases, there was a span of 21 bases. CDR3 sequence reads: CASKFRNRVVDEQYF. CDR3 DNA: TGTGCCAGTAAATTTAGAAACAGGGTCGTGGACGAGCAGTACTTC.

V gene TRBV2 combines with J gene TRBJ2-3; 8 bases agree with TRBD2. CDR1 and CDR2 from the germline V gene are SNHLY and FYNNEI. Trimming cost V 6 bases and J 2 bases; bases outside gene matches: 4. The CDR3 has 14 residues. CDR3: CASRTGGSTDTQYF. DNA for the CDR3: TGTGCCAGCAGAACGGGAGGGTCCACAGATACGCAGTATTTT.

A single count supports this clone. V and J are TRBV6-5 and TRBJ1-5; D is undetermined. V lost 6 bases and J 0 bases, leaving 6 bases between the germline ends. The CDR3 is 13 amino acids. Germline V CDR1 and CDR2: MNHEY, SVGAGI. The CDR3 DNA reads as TGTGCCAGCAGCCGTTATAGCAATCAGCCCCAGCATTTT. Its translation is CASSRYSNQPQHF.

This chain links TRBV6-6 with TRBJ1-4; TRBD1 aligns across 7 bases. After removal of 4 bases from V and 7 bases from J, the junction contained 9 bases not matched to a gene. The CDR3 runs 15 residues. Per germline, CDR1 MNHNY and CDR2 SVGAGI (reference sequence). The CDR3 is CASSSLTGLGEKLFF. The CDR3 DNA follows: TGTGCCAGCAGTTCGTTGACAGGGCTAGGTGAAAAACTGTTTTTT.

The table lists this clone with a count of one. The chain recombines TRBV29-1 with TRBJ2-1, with TRBD1 as a possible D gene (6 bases). Germline lookup yields CDR1 SQVTM and CDR2 ANQGSEA. Trimming left V 7 bases short and J 0 bases short, with 10 bases between. This CDR3 comprises 13 residues. In DNA form, the CDR3 reads TGCAGCGGAGACAGGAGCTCCTACAATGAGCAGTTCTTC. Amino acids: CSGDRSSYNEQFF.

Here the CDR3 reads CASRETADSGNTIYF. CDR3 coding DNA: TGTGCCAGCAGGGAGACGGCCGACTCTGGAAACACCATATATTTT. This chain links TRBV6-5 with TRBJ1-3; D gene uncertain. Germline loops: CDR1 MNHEY, CDR2 SVGAGI. CDR3 length equals 15 residues. Trimming pared 6 bases from V and 0 bases from J, leaving 12 bases between.

The rearrangement links TRBV6-5 to TRBJ1-3; tentatively, D is TRBD1 (5 bases). The CDR3 covers 15 residues. The germline V gene encodes CDR1 MNHEY and CDR2 SVGAGI. Trimming took off 3 bases at V and 1 base at J, with 10 bases between the two ends. The CDR3 protein is CASSYYGGSGNTIYF. The CDR3 region has the DNA TGTGCCAGCAGTTATTACGGGGGGTCTGGAAACACCATATATTTT.

DNA for the CDR3: TGTGCCAGCAGATCGGGACTAGCGGAATACAATGAGCAGTTCTTC. Translating it yields CASRSGLAEYNEQFF. This chain links TRBV6-5 with TRBJ2-1; 11 bases are a match to TRBD2. Germline V CDR1 and CDR2: MNHEY, SVGAGI. Losses at the gene ends were 6 bases for V and 4 bases for J; bases not matched to a gene: 5. The CDR3 is made up of 15 amino acids.

The rearrangement links TRBV3-1 (or the pseudogene TRBV3-2) to TRBJ2-3, with 14 bases matching TRBD2. From germline, CDR1 is LGHDT and CDR2 YNNKEL (reference sequence). The CDR3 extends over 17 amino acids. The ends lost 0 bases at V and 5 bases at J; junction bases unmatched: 4. For the CDR3, the DNA is TGTGCCAGCAGCCAAGATGGGACTAGCGGGAGTCGAGATACGCAGTATTTT. Amino acid sequence: CASSQDGTSGSRDTQYF.

The chain couples TRBV28 to TRBJ1-1, with TRBD1 matching 9 bases. This CDR3 contains 17 residues. CDR1 is MDHEN, CDR2 SYDVKM, per germline. The trim removed 7 bases at V and 0 bases at J, leaving 12 bases unmatched. For the CDR3, the DNA is TGTGCCAGCATCGATAGGACAGGGGAACTCATGAACACTGAAGCTTTCTTT. It yields the protein CASIDRTGELMNTEAFF.

In this sample, this clone turned up once. The rearrangement links TRBV19 to TRBJ1-1; D is undetermined. This CDR3 has 12 amino acids. Deletions cut 8 bases from V and 0 bases from J, with 7 bases between. The germline V gene has CDR1 LNHDA and CDR2 SQIVND (reference sequence). The CDR3 is CASSHMNTEAFF. Written as DNA, the CDR3 is TGTGCCAGTTCCCACATGAACACTGAAGCTTTCTTT.